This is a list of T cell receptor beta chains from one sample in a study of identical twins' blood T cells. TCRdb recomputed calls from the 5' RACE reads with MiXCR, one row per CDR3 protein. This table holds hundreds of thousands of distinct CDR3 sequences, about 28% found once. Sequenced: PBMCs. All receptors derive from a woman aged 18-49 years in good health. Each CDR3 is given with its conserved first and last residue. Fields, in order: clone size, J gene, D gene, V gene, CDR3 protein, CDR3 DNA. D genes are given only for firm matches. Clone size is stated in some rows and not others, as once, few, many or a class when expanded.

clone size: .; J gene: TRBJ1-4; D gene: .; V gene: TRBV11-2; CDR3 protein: CASRREGSGEKLFF; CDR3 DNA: TGTGCCAGCAGGAGAGAGGGCTCGGGGGAAAAACTGTTTTTT
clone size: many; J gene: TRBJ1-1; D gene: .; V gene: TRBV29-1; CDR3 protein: CSGAGVWDTEAFF; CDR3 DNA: TGCAGCGGCGCAGGGGTATGGGACACTGAAGCTTTCTTT
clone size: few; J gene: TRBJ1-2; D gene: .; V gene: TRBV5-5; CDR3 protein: CASSSDGNYGYTF; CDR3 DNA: TGTGCCAGCAGCTCTGACGGGAACTATGGCTACACCTTC
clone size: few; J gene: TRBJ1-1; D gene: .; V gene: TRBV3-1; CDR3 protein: CASSQDVGTGTEAFF; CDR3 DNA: TGTGCCAGCAGCCAAGATGTGGGGACGGGGACTGAAGCTTTCTTT
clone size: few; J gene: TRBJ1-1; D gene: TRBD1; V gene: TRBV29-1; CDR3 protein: CSVVDRALSSEAFF; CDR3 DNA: TGCAGCGTTGTAGACAGGGCTTTATCCTCTGAAGCTTTCTTT
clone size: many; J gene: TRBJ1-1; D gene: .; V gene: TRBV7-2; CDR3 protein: CASSLVVGMNTEAFF; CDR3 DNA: TGTGCCAGCAGCTTGGTCGTGGGGATGAACACTGAAGCTTTCTTT
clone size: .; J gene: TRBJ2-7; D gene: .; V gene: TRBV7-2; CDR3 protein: CASSLDLSYEQYF; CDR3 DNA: TGTGCCAGCAGCTTAGACCTCTCCTACGAGCAGTACTTC
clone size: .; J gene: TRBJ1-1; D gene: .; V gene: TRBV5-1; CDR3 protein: CASSLAGYGGDTEAFF; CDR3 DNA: TGCGCCAGCAGCTTGGCCGGTTACGGCGGGGACACTGAAGCTTTCTTT
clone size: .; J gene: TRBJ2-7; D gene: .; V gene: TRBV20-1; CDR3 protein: CSARGGLYEQYF; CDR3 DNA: TGCAGTGCTAGAGGGGGACTCTACGAGCAGTACTTC
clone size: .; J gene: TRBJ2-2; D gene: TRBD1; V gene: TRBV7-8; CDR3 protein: CASGDSLNTGELFF; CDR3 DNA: TGTGCCAGCGGGGACAGCCTGAACACCGGGGAGCTGTTTTTT
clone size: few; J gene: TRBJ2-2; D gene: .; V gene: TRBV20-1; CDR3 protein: CSASRAGYSGELFF; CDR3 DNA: TGCAGTGCTAGCCGGGCTGGGTATTCCGGGGAGCTGTTTTTT
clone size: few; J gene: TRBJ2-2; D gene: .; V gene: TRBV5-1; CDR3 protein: CASSFEGAGELFF; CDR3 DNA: TGCGCCAGCAGCTTTGAGGGGGCCGGGGAGCTGTTTTTT
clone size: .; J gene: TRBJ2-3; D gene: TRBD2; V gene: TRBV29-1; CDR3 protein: CSVDGTSGTDTQYF; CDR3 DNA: TGCAGCGTTGATGGGACTAGCGGCACAGATACGCAGTATTTT
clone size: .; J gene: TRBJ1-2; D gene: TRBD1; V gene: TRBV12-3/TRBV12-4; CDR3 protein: CASSPRDRVYGYTF; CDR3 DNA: TGTGCCAGCAGTCCCCGGGACAGGGTCTATGGCTACACCTTC
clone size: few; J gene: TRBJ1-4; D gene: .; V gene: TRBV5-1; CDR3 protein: CASSLRETREKLFF; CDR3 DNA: TGCGCCAGCAGCTTACGCGAGACAAGGGAAAAACTGTTTTTT
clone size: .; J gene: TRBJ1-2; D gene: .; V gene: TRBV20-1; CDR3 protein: CSAGLYGYTF; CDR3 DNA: TGCAGTGCGGGGCTTTATGGCTACACCTTC
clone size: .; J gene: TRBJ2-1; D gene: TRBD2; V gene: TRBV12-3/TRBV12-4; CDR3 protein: CASSHTSVPYNEQFF; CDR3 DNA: TGTGCCAGCAGTCATACTAGCGTACCCTACAATGAGCAGTTCTTC
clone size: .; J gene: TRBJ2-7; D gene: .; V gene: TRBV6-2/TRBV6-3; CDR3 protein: CASSLLTVSSEQYF; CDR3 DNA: TGTGCCAGCAGCCTCCTCACTGTTTCGTCCGAGCAGTACTTC
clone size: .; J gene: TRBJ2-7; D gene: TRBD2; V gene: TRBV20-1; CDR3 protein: CSASSGGAYEQYF; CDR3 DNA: TGCAGTGCTAGTTCTGGGGGGGCCTACGAGCAGTACTTC
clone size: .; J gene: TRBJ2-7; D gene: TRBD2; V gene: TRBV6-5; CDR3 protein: CDSSYSATSGTYEQYF; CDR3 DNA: TGTGACAGCAGTTACTCAGCGACTAGCGGGACTTACGAGCAGTACTTC
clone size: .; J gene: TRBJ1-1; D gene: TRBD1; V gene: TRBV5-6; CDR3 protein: CASSSPGTENTEAFF; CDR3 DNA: TGTGCCAGCAGCTCCCCCGGGACAGAGAACACTGAAGCTTTCTTT
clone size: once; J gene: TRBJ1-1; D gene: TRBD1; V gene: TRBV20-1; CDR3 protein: CSASKFQFGQGVTEAFF; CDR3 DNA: TGCAGTGCTAGTAAATTTCAGTTTGGCCAGGGGGTAACTGAAGCTTTCTTT
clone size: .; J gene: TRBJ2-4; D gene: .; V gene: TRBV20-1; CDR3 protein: CSATPGLAKNIQYF; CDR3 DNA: TGCAGTGCCACTCCGGGACTAGCCAAAAACATTCAGTACTTC
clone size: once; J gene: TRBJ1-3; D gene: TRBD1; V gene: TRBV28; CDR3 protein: CASSAQGGNTVYF; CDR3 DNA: TGTGCCAGCAGTGCCCAGGGGGGAAACACCGTATATTTT
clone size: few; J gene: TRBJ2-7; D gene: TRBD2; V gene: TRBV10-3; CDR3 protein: CAISGSSGPPYEQYF; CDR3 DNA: TGTGCCATCAGTGGGTCTAGCGGGCCCCCCTACGAGCAGTACTTC
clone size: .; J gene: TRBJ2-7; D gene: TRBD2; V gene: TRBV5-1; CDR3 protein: CASSFRLAAQTYEQYF; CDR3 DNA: TGCGCCAGCAGCTTTAGACTAGCGGCTCAGACCTACGAGCAGTACTTC
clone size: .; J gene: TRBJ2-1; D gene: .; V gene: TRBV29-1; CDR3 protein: CSVAGPRGFNEHFF; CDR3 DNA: TGCAGCGTTGCGGGACCCAGAGGATTCAATGAGCATTTCTTC